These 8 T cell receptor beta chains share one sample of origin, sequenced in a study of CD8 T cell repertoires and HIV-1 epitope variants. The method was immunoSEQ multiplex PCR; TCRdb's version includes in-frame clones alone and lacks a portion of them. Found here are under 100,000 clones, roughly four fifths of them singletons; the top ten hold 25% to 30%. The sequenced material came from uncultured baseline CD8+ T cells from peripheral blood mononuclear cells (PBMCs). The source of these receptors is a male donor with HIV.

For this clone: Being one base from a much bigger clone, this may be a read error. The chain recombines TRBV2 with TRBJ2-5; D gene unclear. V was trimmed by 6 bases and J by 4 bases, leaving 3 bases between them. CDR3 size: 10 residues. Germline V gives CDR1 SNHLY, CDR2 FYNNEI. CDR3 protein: CASRLETQYF. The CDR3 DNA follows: TGTGCCAGCAGATTAGAGACCCAGTACTTC.

This CDR3 reads CASSPTPQWTQYF. The CDR3, as DNA: TGTGCCAGCAGTCCGACACCCCAGTGGACCCAGTACTTC. The V gene is TRBV27, the J gene TRBJ2-5, with D uncertain. Germline V CDR1 and CDR2: MNHEY, SMNVEV (reference sequence). V shed 5 bases and J shed 7 bases, with 14 bases lying between them. The CDR3 runs to 13 residues.

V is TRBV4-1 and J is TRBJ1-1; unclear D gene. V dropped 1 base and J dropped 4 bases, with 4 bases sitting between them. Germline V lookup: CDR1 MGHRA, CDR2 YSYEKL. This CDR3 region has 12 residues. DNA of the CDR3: TGCGCCAGCAGCCAAGCCTCCACTGAAGCTTTCTTT. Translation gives CASSQASTEAFF.

This chain's CDR3 is CASSFPAGGGNGEKLFF. The DNA of the CDR3 is TGTGCCAGCAGTTTTCCCGCGGGTGGGGGGAATGGGGAAAAACTGTTTTTT. The V gene is TRBV28, the J gene TRBJ1-4; D is perhaps TRBD1 (5 bases). Trimming stripped 3 bases from V and 8 bases from J, with 22 bases between. The germline CDR1 and CDR2 sequences are MDHEN and SYDVKM. The CDR3 is made up of 17 amino acids.

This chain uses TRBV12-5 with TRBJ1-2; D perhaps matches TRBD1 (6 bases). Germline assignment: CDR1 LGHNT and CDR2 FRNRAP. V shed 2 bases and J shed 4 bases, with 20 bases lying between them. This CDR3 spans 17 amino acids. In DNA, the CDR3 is TGTGCTAGTGGTTTGAGTACTACAGGGACCGCTGGCTATGGCTACACCTTC. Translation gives CASGLSTTGTAGYGYTF.

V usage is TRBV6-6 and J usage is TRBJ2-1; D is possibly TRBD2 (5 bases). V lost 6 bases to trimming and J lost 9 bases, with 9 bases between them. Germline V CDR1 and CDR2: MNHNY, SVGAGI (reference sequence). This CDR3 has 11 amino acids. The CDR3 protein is CASSEGGEQFF. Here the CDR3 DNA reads TGTGCCAGCAGCGAGGGTGGTGAGCAGTTCTTC.

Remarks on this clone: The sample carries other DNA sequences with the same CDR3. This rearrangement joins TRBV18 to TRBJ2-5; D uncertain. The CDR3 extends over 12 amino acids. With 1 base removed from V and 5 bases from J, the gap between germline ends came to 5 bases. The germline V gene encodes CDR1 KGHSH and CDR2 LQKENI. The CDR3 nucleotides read TGTGCCAGCTCACCACTGGGGGAGACCCAGTACTTC. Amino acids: CASSPLGETQYF.

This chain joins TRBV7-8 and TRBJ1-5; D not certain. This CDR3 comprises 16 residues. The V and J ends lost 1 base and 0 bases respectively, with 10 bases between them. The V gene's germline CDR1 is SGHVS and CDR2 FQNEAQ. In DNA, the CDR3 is TGTGCCAGCAGCTTAGTTTCGGTCGATAGCAATCAGCCCCAGCATTTT. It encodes CASSLVSVDSNQPQHF.